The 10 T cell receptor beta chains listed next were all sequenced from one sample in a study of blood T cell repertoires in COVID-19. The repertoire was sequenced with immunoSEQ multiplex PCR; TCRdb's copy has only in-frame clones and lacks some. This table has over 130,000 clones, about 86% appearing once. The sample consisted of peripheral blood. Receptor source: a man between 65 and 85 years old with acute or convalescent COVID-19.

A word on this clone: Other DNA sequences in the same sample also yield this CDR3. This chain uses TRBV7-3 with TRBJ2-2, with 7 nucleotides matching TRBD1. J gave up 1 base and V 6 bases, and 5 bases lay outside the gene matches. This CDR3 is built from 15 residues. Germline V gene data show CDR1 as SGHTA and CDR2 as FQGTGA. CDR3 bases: TGTGCCAGCAGTAGGACAGGCCTGAACACCGGGGAGCTGTTTTTT. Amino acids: CASSRTGLNTGELFF. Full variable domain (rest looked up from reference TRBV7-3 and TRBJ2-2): GAGVSQTPSNKVTEKGKYVELRCDPISGHTALYWYRQSLGQGPEFLIYFQGTGAADDSGLPNDRFFAVRPEGSVSTLKIQRTERGDSAVYLCASSRTGLNTGELFFGEGSRLTVL.

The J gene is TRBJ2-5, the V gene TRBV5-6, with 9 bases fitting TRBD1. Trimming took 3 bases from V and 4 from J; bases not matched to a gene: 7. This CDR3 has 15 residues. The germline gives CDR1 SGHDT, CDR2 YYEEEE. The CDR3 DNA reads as TGTGCCAGCAGCTACGGGACAGGGTCCGTAGAGACCCAGTACTTC. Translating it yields CASSYGTGSVETQYF.

The CDR3 sequence: CASSVRTANGELFF. The CDR3 bases are TGTGCCAGCAGCGTTCGGACAGCTAATGGGGAGCTGTTTTTT. V and J are TRBV9 and TRBJ2-2; D possibly corresponds to TRBD1 (6 bases). This CDR3 comprises 14 residues. Germline V gene lookup returns CDR1 SGDLS and CDR2 YYNGEE. Between the trimmed V and J ends, which lost 2 bases and 8 bases, there was a span of 13 bases.

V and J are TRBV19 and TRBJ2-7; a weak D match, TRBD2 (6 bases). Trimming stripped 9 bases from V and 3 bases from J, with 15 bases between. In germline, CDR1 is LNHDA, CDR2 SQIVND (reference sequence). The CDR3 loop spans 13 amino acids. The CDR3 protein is CASGGGALYEQYF. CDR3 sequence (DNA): TGTGCCAGCGGGGGAGGAGCTCTCTACGAGCAGTACTTC.

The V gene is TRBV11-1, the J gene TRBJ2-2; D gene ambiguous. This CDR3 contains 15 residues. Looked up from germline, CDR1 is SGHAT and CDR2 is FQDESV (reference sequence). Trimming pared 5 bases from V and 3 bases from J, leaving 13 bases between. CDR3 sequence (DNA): TGTGCCAGCAGCCTCATCTTGGCGGACACCGGGGAGCTGTTTTTT. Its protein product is CASSLILADTGELFF.

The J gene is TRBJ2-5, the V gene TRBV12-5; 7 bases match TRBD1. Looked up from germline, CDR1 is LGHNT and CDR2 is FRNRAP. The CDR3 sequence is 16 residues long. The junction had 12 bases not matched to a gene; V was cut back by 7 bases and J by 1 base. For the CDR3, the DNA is TGTGCTAGTGTTCCGGGACAGAGGGTCCTCCAAGAGACCCAGTACTTC. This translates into CASVPGQRVLQETQYF.

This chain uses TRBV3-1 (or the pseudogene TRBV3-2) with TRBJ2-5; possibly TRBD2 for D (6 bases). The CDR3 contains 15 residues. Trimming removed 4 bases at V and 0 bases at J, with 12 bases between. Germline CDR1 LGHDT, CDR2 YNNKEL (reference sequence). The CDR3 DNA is TGTGCCAGCAGCCCTTGGCGGGGCAACCAAGAGACCCAGTACTTC. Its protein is CASSPWRGNQETQYF.

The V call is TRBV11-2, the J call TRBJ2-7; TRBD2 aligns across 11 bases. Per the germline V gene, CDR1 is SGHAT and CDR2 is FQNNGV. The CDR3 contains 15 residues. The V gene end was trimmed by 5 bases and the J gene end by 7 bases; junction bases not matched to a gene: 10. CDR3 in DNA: TGTGCCAGCAGCCCGCCCGGACTAGCGGGTCGGGAGCAGTACTTC. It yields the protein CASSPPGLAGREQYF. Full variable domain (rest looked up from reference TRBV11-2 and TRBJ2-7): EAGVAQSPRYKIIEKRQSVAFWCNPISGHATLYWYQQILGQGPKLLIQFQNNGVVDDSQLPKDRFSAERLKGVDSTLKIQPAKLEDSAVYLCASSPPGLAGREQYFGPGTRLTVT.

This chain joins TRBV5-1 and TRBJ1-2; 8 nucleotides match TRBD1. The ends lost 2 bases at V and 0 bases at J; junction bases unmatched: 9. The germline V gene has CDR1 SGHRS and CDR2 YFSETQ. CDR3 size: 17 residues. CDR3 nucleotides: TGCGCCAGCAGCTTACAGGGGGTGGTCCCTACTAACTATGGCTACACCTTC. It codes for CASSLQGVVPTNYGYTF.

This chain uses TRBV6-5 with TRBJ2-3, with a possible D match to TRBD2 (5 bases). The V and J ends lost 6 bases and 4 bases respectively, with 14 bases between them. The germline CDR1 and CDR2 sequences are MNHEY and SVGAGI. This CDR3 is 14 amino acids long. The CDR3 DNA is TGTGCCAGCAGACACGGGGAAGGGTCAGATACGCAGTATTTT. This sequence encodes CASRHGEGSDTQYF.